The text below deals with one T cell receptor (beta chain). Its antigen is unidentified. In the PCR, 60 Vbeta and 13 Jbeta primers were used. Assay: immunoSEQ multiplex PCR; the TCRdb copy retains only in-frame clones and omits some. The sample carries 190,000 or so clones, 80% recorded once. This CDR3 is 17 amino acids long. V lost 6 bases and J lost 6; bases outside the gene matches: 14. Germline lookup yields CDR1 SNHLY and CDR2 FYNNEI. This specimen comes from a study of cytomegalovirus exposure and HLA in healthy donors. General study results and limits: With further analysis later on, most CMV-associated TCR beta chains appeared HLA-restricted.

The J gene is TRBJ2-2, the V gene TRBV2; 9 nucleotides align to TRBD1. The TCR was taken from a boy aged 5-17 years in good health and CMV-seronegative. Specimen: PBMCs. In DNA form, the CDR3 reads TGTGCCAGCAGCATCTCCCGGGACAGGGATATTGCCGGGGAGCTGTTTTTT. Translating gives CASSISRDRDIAGELFF.